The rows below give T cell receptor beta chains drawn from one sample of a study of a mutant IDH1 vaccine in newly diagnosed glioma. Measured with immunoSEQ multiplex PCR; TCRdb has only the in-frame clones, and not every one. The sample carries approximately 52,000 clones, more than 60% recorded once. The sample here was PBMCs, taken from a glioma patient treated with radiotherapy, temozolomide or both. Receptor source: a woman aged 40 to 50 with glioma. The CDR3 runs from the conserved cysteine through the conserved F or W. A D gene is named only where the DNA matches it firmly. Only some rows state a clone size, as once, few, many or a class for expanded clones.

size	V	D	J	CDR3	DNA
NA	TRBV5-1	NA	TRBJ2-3	CASSLDFLDPQYF	TGCGCCAGCAGCCTAGACTTTCTAGACCCGCAGTATTTT
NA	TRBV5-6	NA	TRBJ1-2	CASSFGQGYGYTF	TGTGCCAGCAGCTTCGGTCAGGGCTATGGCTACACCTTC
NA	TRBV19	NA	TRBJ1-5	CASSSRNLGNQPQHF	TGTGCCAGTAGTTCCAGGAACCTAGGGAATCAGCCCCAGCATTTT
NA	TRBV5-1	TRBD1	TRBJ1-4	CASSLGGTGQGKLFF	TGCGCCAGCAGCTTAGGGGGGACAGGGCAGGGAAAACTGTTTTTT
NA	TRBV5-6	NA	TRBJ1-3	CASSGGQSLRNTIYF	TGTGCCAGCAGCGGCGGACAGAGTTTGAGAAACACCATATATTTT
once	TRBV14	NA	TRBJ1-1	CASSPRRAAGTEAFF	TGTGCCAGCAGCCCTCGGAGGGCGGCGGGCACTGAAGCTTTCTTT
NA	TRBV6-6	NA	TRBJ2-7	CASSLGQQYEQYF	TGTGCCAGCAGCCTCGGACAGCAATACGAGCAGTACTTC
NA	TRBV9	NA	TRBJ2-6	CASSVFFAGANVLTF	TGTGCCAGCAGCGTATTCTTTGCTGGGGCCAACGTCCTGACTTTC
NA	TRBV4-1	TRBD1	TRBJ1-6	CASSGGQGAISNSPLHF	TGCGCCAGCAGCGGAGGACAGGGGGCAATTAGTAATTCACCCCTCCACTTT
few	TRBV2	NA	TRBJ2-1	CASSVPGAKQFF	TGTGCCAGCAGTGTTCCGGGGGCCAAGCAGTTCTTC
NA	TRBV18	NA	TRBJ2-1	CASSPLPAGYNEQFF	TGTGCCAGCTCACCACTCCCGGCAGGATACAATGAGCAGTTCTTC
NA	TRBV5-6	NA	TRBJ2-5	CASSFFAGQETQYF	TGTGCCAGCAGCTTTTTTGCGGGGCAAGAGACCCAGTACTTC
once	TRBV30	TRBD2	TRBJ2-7	CAWSSGLAGHEQYF	TGTGCCTGGAGTTCTGGACTAGCGGGGCACGAGCAGTACTTC
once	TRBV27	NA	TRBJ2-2	CASSAGRTGTGELFF	TGTGCCAGCAGTGCCGGACGTACGGGCACCGGGGAGCTGTTTTTT
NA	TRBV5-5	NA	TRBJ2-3	CASSGPTDTQYF	TGTGCCAGCAGCGGCCCCACAGATACGCAGTATTTT
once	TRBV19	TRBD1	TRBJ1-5	CASSFPGGLQPQHF	TGTGCCAGTAGTTTCCCAGGGGGCTTGCAGCCCCAGCATTTT
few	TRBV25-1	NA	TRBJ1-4	CASSDGGREKLFF	TGTGCCAGCAGTGACGGGGGGCGTGAAAAACTGTTTTTT
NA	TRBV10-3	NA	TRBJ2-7	CAISESRTAYEQYF	TGTGCCATCAGTGAGTCTAGGACTGCATACGAGCAGTACTTC
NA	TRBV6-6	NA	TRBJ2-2	CASRDSYTGELFF	TGTGCCAGCAGGGACTCTTACACCGGGGAGCTGTTTTTT
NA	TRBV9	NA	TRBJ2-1	CASSVYFLPNEQFF	TGTGCCAGCAGCGTATATTTTCTTCCCAATGAGCAGTTCTTC
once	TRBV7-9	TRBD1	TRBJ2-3	CASSPRQGWTDTQYF	TGTGCCAGCAGCCCGCGACAGGGCTGGACAGATACGCAGTATTTT
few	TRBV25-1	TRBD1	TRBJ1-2	CASSNRDRSPYGYTF	TGTGCCAGCAGTAACCGGGACAGGTCGCCCTATGGCTACACCTTC
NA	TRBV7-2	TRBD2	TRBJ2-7	CASSTLTSGYEQYF	TGTGCCAGCAGCACCCTGACTAGCGGCTACGAGCAGTACTTC
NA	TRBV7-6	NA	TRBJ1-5	CASSPSLGAGQPQHF	TGTGCCAGCAGCCCGTCGTTGGGGGCAGGGCAGCCCCAGCATTTT
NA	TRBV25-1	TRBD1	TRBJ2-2	CASSAYGQGDTGELFF	TGTGCCAGCAGTGCCTATGGACAGGGTGACACCGGGGAGCTGTTTTTT
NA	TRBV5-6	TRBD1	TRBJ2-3	CASSFFETVRGDTQYF	TGTGCCAGCAGCTTCTTTGAGACAGTCAGGGGGGATACGCAGTATTTT
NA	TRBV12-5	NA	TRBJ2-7	CASGHPSRGEQYF	TGTGCTAGTGGTCACCCTTCAAGGGGCGAGCAGTACTTC
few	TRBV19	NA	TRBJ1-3	CASSAHSGNTIYF	TGTGCCAGTAGTGCCCACTCTGGAAACACCATATATTTT
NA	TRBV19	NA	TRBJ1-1	CASSVTGTNTEAFF	TGTGCCAGTAGTGTGACCGGGACGAACACTGAAGCTTTCTTT
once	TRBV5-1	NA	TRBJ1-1	CASSSGRGDTEAFF	TGCGCCAGCAGCTCCGGACGGGGGGACACTGAAGCTTTCTTT
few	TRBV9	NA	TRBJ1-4	CASSVQGMGEKLFF	TGTGCCAGCAGCGTACAGGGGATGGGGGAAAAACTGTTTTTT
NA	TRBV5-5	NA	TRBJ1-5	CASSPLYNQPQHF	TGTGCCAGCAGCCCCCTATACAATCAGCCCCAGCATTTT
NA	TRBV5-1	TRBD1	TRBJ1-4	CASRRTGGEKLFF	TGCGCCAGCAGGAGGACAGGGGGGGAAAAACTGTTTTTT
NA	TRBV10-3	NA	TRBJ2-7	CAISEVVYEQYF	TGTGCCATCAGCGAGGTCGTCTACGAGCAGTACTTC
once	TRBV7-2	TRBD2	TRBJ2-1	CASSLVAGGRDEQFF	TGTGCCAGCAGCTTAGTAGCGGGGGGGCGAGATGAGCAGTTCTTC
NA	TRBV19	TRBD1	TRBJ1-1	CASSMYRGDTEAFF	TGTGCCAGTAGTATGTACAGGGGTGACACTGAAGCTTTCTTT
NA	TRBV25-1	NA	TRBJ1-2	CASSPPAVPYGYTF	TGTGCCAGCAGTCCCCCGGCTGTCCCATATGGCTACACCTTC
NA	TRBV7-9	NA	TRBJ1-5	CASSFVGPGQPQHF	TGTGCCAGCAGCTTCGTCGGTCCGGGTCAGCCCCAGCATTTT
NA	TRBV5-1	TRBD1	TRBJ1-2	CASSPDRAGGYTF	TGCGCCAGCAGCCCCGACAGGGCCGGTGGCTACACCTTC
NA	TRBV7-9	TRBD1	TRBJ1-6	CASSLLDRDNSPLHF	TGTGCCAGCAGCTTATTAGACAGGGACAATTCACCCCTCCACTTT
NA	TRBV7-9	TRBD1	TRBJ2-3	CASSLQGAEDTQYF	TGTGCCAGCAGCTTACAGGGGGCGGAAGATACGCAGTATTTT
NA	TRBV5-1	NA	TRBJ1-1	CASSRGENTEAFF	TGCGCCAGCAGTAGAGGGGAGAACACTGAAGCTTTCTTT
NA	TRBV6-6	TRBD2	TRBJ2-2	CASSRTSGTGELFF	TGTGCCAGCAGCCGGACTAGCGGGACCGGGGAGCTGTTTTTT
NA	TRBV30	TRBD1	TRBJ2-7	CAWGEHRDRGEQYF	TGTGCCTGGGGGGAGCACCGGGACAGGGGCGAGCAGTACTTC
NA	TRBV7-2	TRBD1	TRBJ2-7	CASSYGQALEQYF	TGTGCCAGCAGCTACGGACAGGCCCTCGAGCAGTACTTC
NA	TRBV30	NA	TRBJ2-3	CAWSRVDTQYF	TGTGCCTGGAGTAGGGTAGATACGCAGTATTTT
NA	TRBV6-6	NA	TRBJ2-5	CASSPQGETQYF	TGTGCCAGCAGTCCCCAGGGGGAGACCCAGTACTTC
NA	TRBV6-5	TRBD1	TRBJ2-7	CASNPSGTGNEQYF	TGTGCCAGCAATCCATCCGGGACAGGCAACGAGCAGTACTTC
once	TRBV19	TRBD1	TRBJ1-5	CASSMGGQAGNQPQHF	TGTGCCAGTAGTATGGGAGGACAGGCGGGCAATCAGCCCCAGCATTTT
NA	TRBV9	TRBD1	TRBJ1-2	CASSPLTGGKVYGYTF	TGTGCCAGCAGCCCCCTTACAGGGGGCAAAGTTTATGGCTACACCTTC
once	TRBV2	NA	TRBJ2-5	CASSTEETQYF	TGTGCCAGCAGTACCGAGGAGACCCAGTACTTC
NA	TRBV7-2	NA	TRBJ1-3	CASSLGNTIYF	TGTGCCAGCAGCCTCGGAAACACCATATATTTT
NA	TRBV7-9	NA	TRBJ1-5	CASSLDGKGQPQHF	TGTGCCAGCAGCTTAGATGGGAAGGGACAGCCCCAGCATTTT
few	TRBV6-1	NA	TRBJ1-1	CASSPRVVTEAFF	TGTGCCAGCAGTCCCAGGGTGGTAACTGAAGCTTTCTTT
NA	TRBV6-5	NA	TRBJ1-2	CASSYSGGLGEGYTF	TGTGCCAGCAGTTATTCCGGGGGCCTGGGGGAGGGCTACACCTTC